The next 14 T cell receptor beta chains were all read from a single sample in a study of blood T cells in healthy people across ages. Sample-barcoded 5' priming and a J-beta primer mix drove a second PCR of about 6 to 12 cycles. TCRdb re-analysed the 5' RACE reads in MiXCR, keeping a single row per CDR3 protein. Found here are 1.5 million to 2 million distinct CDR3 sequences, roughly 49% of them singletons; the top ten hold approximately 2%. The sample taken for sequencing was blood. These TCRs come from a woman aged 40 to 50 in good health.

This sequence joins TRBV5-4 and TRBJ2-7, with D possibly matching TRBD1 (8 bases). V was pared by 6 bases and J by 3 bases, with 19 bases between. CDR1 is SGHNT and CDR2 is YYREEE in the germline V gene (reference sequence). This CDR3 region has 15 residues. The CDR3 DNA reads as TGTGCCAGCACCGTACGGGGGGACAGGAGCTACGAGCAGTACTTC. Its protein is CASTVRGDRSYEQYF.

The sample holds a few counts of this clonotype. The rearrangement joins TRBV3-1 to TRBJ2-7; 7 bases line up with TRBD1. V dropped 3 bases and J dropped 6; count of bases not matched to a gene: 5. Looked up from germline, CDR1 is LGHDT and CDR2 is YNNKEL (reference sequence). This CDR3 spans 13 amino acids. DNA of the CDR3: TGTGCCAGCAGCCATCAGGGGGTCTCCGAGCAGTACTTC. Translating gives CASSHQGVSEQYF.

V gene TRBV20-1 combines with J gene TRBJ2-6, with a possible D match to TRBD2 (6 bases). Germline assignment: CDR1 DFQATT and CDR2 SNEGSKA (reference sequence). This CDR3 has 14 amino acids. The V end was cut by 5 bases, the J end by 4 bases, with 12 bases between. The CDR3 is CSAGDGRGANVLTF. The CDR3 DNA follows: TGCAGTGCTGGGGACGGGAGAGGGGCCAACGTCCTGACTTTC.

The rearrangement uses TRBV29-1 and TRBJ1-4; no firm D call. CDR3 size: 11 residues. V was cut by 6 bases and J by 1 base, with 3 bases left in between. Germline V CDR1 and CDR2: SQVTM, ANQGSEA. As DNA, the CDR3 is TGCAGCGTCCGAACTAATGAAAAACTGTTTTTT. Translating it yields CSVRTNEKLFF.

This sequence joins TRBV12-3 or TRBV12-4 and TRBJ1-6, with D possibly TRBD1 on 5 matching bases. V was trimmed by 1 base and J by 0 bases, leaving 7 bases between them. This CDR3 region has 16 residues. The CDR3 DNA sequence: TGTGCCAGCAGTTTAGTCCAGGGCTCCTATAATTCACCCCTCCACTTT. It encodes CASSLVQGSYNSPLHF.

V is TRBV4-2 and J is TRBJ2-7, with TRBD2 identical over 11 bases. This CDR3 has 18 residues. J was trimmed by 3 bases and V by 0 bases; bases with no gene match: 10. CDR1 and CDR2 from the germline V gene are LGHNA and YNFKEQ. This CDR3 reads CASSQDLGLAGGRYEQYF. The CDR3 bases are TGTGCCAGCAGCCAAGATTTGGGGCTAGCGGGGGGTCGCTACGAGCAGTACTTC.

The gene calls are TRBV29-1 and TRBJ1-2; D perhaps matches TRBD1 (6 bases). The V end was cut by 7 bases, the J end by 4 bases, with 13 bases between. Germline V gene sequence: CDR1 SQVTM, CDR2 ANQGSEA. This CDR3 comprises 12 residues. This chain's CDR3 is CSAVTGSYGYTF. The CDR3 DNA sequence: TGCAGCGCCGTGACAGGCTCCTATGGCTACACCTTC.

A remark on this clonotype: One junction end disagrees with the germline gene, perhaps due to a read error. This sequence joins TRBV19 and TRBJ1-5, with D unclear. Germline loops: CDR1 LNHDA, CDR2 SQIVND (reference sequence). CDR3 length equals 15 residues. CDR3 coding DNA: TGTGCCAGTAGTTCCTACAAGTACAGCAATCAGCCTCAGCATTTT. Translating it yields CASSSYKYSNQPQHF.

The gene calls are TRBV20-1 and TRBJ1-2; D is perhaps TRBD1 (5 bases). In germline, CDR1 is DFQATT, CDR2 SNEGSKA (reference sequence). Between the trimmed V and J ends, which lost 3 bases and 7 bases, there was a span of 15 bases. The CDR3 runs to 13 residues. As DNA, the CDR3 is TGCAGTGCTAGTTCAAGCGAGACAGTTGGCTACACCTTC. This gives the protein CSASSSETVGYTF.

The chain employs TRBV5-1 and TRBJ2-5, with 9 positions matching TRBD1. The tail of the sequence fits TRBJ2-7 better, so the J call may be wrong. The length of the CDR3 is 13 residues. CDR1 is SGHRS and CDR2 is YFSETQ in the germline V gene. Here the CDR3 reads CASSKDRGHEQYF. The CDR3 nucleotides are TGCGCCAGCAGCAAGGACAGGGGTCACGAGCAGTACTTC.

The gene calls are TRBV7-2 and TRBJ2-3; 10 bases are a match to TRBD2. J lost 3 bases, V lost 5 bases, and 11 bases had no gene match. CDR3 length: 17 residues. Germline V lookup: CDR1 SGHTA, CDR2 FQGNSA. DNA for the CDR3: TGTGCCAGCAGCCCAGTAGGGGCTAGCGGGGGAACAGATACGCAGTATTTT. Translation gives CASSPVGASGGTDTQYF.

This rearrangement joins TRBV14 to TRBJ2-4; TRBD1 matches at 11 bases. Near its end, the DNA agrees better with TRBJ2-7, so the J call may be wrong. This CDR3 is built from 16 residues. CDR1 SGHDN and CDR2 FVKESK come from the germline V gene. CDR3 bases: TGTGCCAGCAGCGCAAATCTGGGACAGGGGGACTACGAGCAGTACTTC. Translated, it gives CASSANLGQGDYEQYF.

The genes are TRBV4-1 and TRBJ2-7; D is perhaps TRBD1 (6 bases). The CDR3 runs to 15 residues. Trimming shortened V by 1 base and J by 5 bases, and 15 bases separated the two germline ends. Germline CDR1 is MGHRA and CDR2 is YSYEKL. The CDR3: CASSQGGQNPNEQYF. CDR3 bases: TGCGCCAGCAGCCAAGGCGGACAGAACCCCAACGAGCAGTACTTC.

This clonotype was picked up a small number of times. This chain connects TRBV20-1 to TRBJ2-1; D is possibly TRBD1 (5 bases). The J call may be mistaken, given a closer DNA end match to TRBJ2-7. The germline CDR1 and CDR2 sequences are DFQATT and SNEGSKA (reference sequence). The CDR3 is 14 amino acids. The CDR3 region is CSAKRGWSYNEQYF. In DNA, the CDR3 is TGCAGTGCAAAAAGGGGTTGGTCCTACAATGAGCAGTACTTC.